A single sample gave rise to the 18 T cell receptor beta chains below, sequenced in a study of vaccination and CD4 T cells after COVID-19. MiXCR, applied by TCRdb to the PCR reads, yields one record per CDR3 protein. This table has 35,000 to 45,000 distinct CDR3 sequences, around 33% appearing once. The time point: late sampling 161 to 241 days after vaccination in a few convalescent patients. The sample was CD4+ T cells from blood, taken about 7 months after SARS-CoV-2 vaccination. The receptors here all came from a human donor who had recovered from COVID-19.

This sequence joins TRBV7-6 and TRBJ2-7, with D uncertain. With 2 bases removed from V and 3 bases from J, the gap between germline ends came to 8 bases. This CDR3 comprises 13 residues. The germline CDR1 and CDR2 sequences are SGHVS and FNYEAQ. The CDR3 region is CASSLNSLYEQYF. Written as DNA, the CDR3 is TGTGCCAGCAGCTTAAATTCACTCTACGAGCAGTACTTC.

The chain couples TRBV7-9 to TRBJ2-7; TRBD1 matches 8 bases. This CDR3 spans 13 amino acids. Germline loops: CDR1 SEHNR, CDR2 FQNEAQ (reference sequence). V dropped 1 base and J dropped 6; count of bases not matched to a gene: 2. CDR3 coding DNA: TGTGCCAGCAGCTTAGGGACAGGGTCCGAGCAGTACTTC. It is translated as CASSLGTGSEQYF.

The J gene is TRBJ2-2, the V gene TRBV27; D call uncertain. CDR1 MNHEY and CDR2 SMNVEV come from the germline V gene (reference sequence). The CDR3 sequence is 14 residues long. Trimming cost V 5 bases and J 0 bases, with 7 bases left between them. The CDR3 sequence is CASSRLANTGELFF. In DNA, the CDR3 is TGTGCCAGCAGTAGGCTCGCGAACACCGGGGAGCTGTTTTTT.

This clonotype was seen more than once but under ten times. The chain is built from TRBV28 and TRBJ2-1; weak D call: TRBD2 (5 bases). This CDR3 has 11 amino acids. Trimming cost V 6 bases and J 10 bases, with 10 bases left between them. Germline V gives CDR1 MDHEN, CDR2 SYDVKM. The CDR3 sequence is CASSSRREQFF. In DNA, the CDR3 is TGTGCCAGCAGCAGCCGGAGGGAGCAGTTCTTC.

J is TRBJ2-2 and V is TRBV19; D may be TRBD2 (5 bases). Between the trimmed V and J ends, which lost 1 base and 7 bases, there was a span of 13 bases. The germline gives CDR1 LNHDA, CDR2 SQIVND (reference sequence). This CDR3 contains 15 residues. CDR3 in DNA: TGTGCCAGTAGTATAGTTTCCGACGGACTCGGGGAGCTGTTTTTT. Translation: CASSIVSDGLGELFF.

This clonotype was seen only a few times. The chain joins TRBV7-8 to TRBJ2-2; D is perhaps TRBD1 (5 bases). The CDR3 runs to 16 residues. V shed 9 bases and J shed 6 bases, with 23 bases lying between them. The germline CDR1 and CDR2 sequences are SGHVS and FQNEAQ. The CDR3 DNA follows: TGTGCCAGTGGGTCAGGGCAGGGCAGTAACCCCGGGGAGCTGTTTTTT. Encoded protein: CASGSGQGSNPGELFF.

This clonotype showed up just a few times. The chain employs TRBV27 and TRBJ2-1, with 9 bases matching TRBD2. Trimming cost V 5 bases and J 8 bases; bases outside gene matches: 16. This CDR3 has 17 amino acids. The germline V gene encodes CDR1 MNHEY and CDR2 SMNVEV (reference sequence). The CDR3 sequence is CASSRKVAGEPRDEQFF. The CDR3 nucleotides are TGTGCCAGCAGTCGAAAAGTAGCGGGAGAACCTCGGGATGAGCAGTTCTTC.

The chain is built from TRBV7-9 and TRBJ2-1; TRBD2 agrees at 10 bases. With V trimmed by 3 bases and J by 10 bases, 6 bases remained unmatched. From germline, CDR1 is SEHNR and CDR2 FQNEAQ (reference sequence). The CDR3 totals 14 residues. The CDR3 protein is CASSFLAGGDEQFF. The CDR3 DNA sequence: TGTGCCAGCAGCTTTTTAGCGGGAGGAGACGAGCAGTTCTTC. Combining the CDR3 with reference TRBV7-9 and TRBJ2-1 gives the whole variable domain DTGVSQNPRHKITKRGQNVTFRCDPISEHNRLYWYRQTLGQGPEFLTYFQNEAQLEKSRLLSDRFSAERPKGSFSTLEIQRTEQGDSAMYLCASSFLAGGDEQFFGPGTRLTVL.

This clonotype was detected a few times. The chain employs TRBV15 and TRBJ2-5; possibly TRBD1 or TRBD2 for D (6 bases each). Trimming left V 2 bases short and J 9 bases short, with 25 bases between. This CDR3 region has 17 residues. CDR1 LNHNV and CDR2 YYDKDF come from the germline V gene (reference sequence). CDR3 protein: CATSRQREDSARGAQYF. The CDR3 DNA sequence: TGTGCCACCAGCAGACAAAGAGAGGACAGTGCGAGGGGGGCCCAGTACTTC.

The genes are TRBV20-1 and TRBJ1-6; the D is unclear. CDR3 length: 15 residues. Trimming removed 5 bases at V and 4 bases at J, with 15 bases between. CDR1 is DFQATT, CDR2 SNEGSKA, per germline (reference sequence). The CDR3, as DNA: TGCAGTGCTCTCCAAGCAGGTTTATATAATTCACCCCTCCACTTT. Translation gives CSALQAGLYNSPLHF.

CDR3 amino acids: CASSRNSNQPQHF. As DNA, the CDR3 is TGTGCCAGCAGCCGCAATAGCAATCAGCCCCAGCATTTT. The chain links TRBV6-1 to TRBJ1-5; D is unclear. CDR3 length equals 13 residues. V lost 6 bases, J lost 0 bases, and 6 bases lay in between. The V gene's germline CDR1 is MNHNS and CDR2 SASEGT.

The chain carries TRBV6-2 or TRBV6-3 and TRBJ2-7; the match to TRBD2 covers 7 bases. Germline V gene lookup returns CDR1 MNHEY and CDR2 SVGEGT. This CDR3 has 12 amino acids. With 7 bases clipped from V and 12 bases from J, the junction kept 12 bases outside the gene matches. CDR3 amino acids: CASTPGGRILYF. The CDR3 region has the DNA TGTGCCAGCACCCCGGGAGGACGGATTTTGTACTTC.

The chain couples TRBV11-1 to TRBJ2-5, with 7 bases that match TRBD1. Germline V gene data show CDR1 as SGHAT and CDR2 as FQDESV (reference sequence). The CDR3 spans 19 residues. Trimming at V came to 4 bases and at J to 3 bases, leaving 20 bases not matched to a gene. CDR3 loop: CASSSTGQSVRGNEETQYF. The CDR3, as DNA: TGTGCCAGCAGCTCGACAGGGCAATCCGTTCGGGGAAACGAAGAGACCCAGTACTTC.

The CDR3 reads CRPTSGSGTDTQYF. CDR3 bases: TGCAGGCCGACTAGCGGGAGTGGCACAGATACGCAGTATTTT. This sequence joins TRBV20-1 and TRBJ2-3, with TRBD2 identical over 12 bases. The germline gives CDR1 DFQATT, CDR2 SNEGSKA (reference sequence). The CDR3 runs to 14 residues.

This clonotype has just a few counts. The rearrangement joins TRBV6-1 to TRBJ1-2; weak D call: TRBD1 (5 bases). The CDR3 sequence is 16 residues long. The V end was cut by 3 bases, the J end by 1 base, with 15 bases between. The V gene's germline CDR1 is MNHNS and CDR2 SASEGT. CDR3: CASSDYPGTGNYGYTF. CDR3 in DNA: TGTGCCAGCAGTGACTACCCCGGGACGGGTAACTATGGCTACACCTTC.

The chain joins TRBV5-4 to TRBJ1-6; the D is unclear. The CDR3 runs 13 residues. V dropped 0 bases and J dropped 8 bases, with 6 bases sitting between them. Germline V gives CDR1 SGHNT, CDR2 YYREEE (reference sequence). In DNA form, the CDR3 reads TGTGCCAGCAGCTTGGCGATGGATTCACCCCTCCACTTT. It translates to CASSLAMDSPLHF.

This clonotype has a handful of counts. The CDR3 nucleotides read TGTGCCAGCAGTGGACTAGCGGGGGCCGGTGAGCAGTTCTTC. Encoded protein: CASSGLAGAGEQFF. The V and J genes are TRBV6-2 or TRBV6-3 and TRBJ2-1; 13 positions agree with TRBD2. CDR3 size: 14 residues. The junction had 4 bases not matched to a gene; V was cut back by 5 bases and J by 9 bases. Germline lookup yields CDR1 MNHEY and CDR2 SVGEGT.

This clonotype occurred many times. The chain couples TRBV29-1 to TRBJ1-5; D uncertain. Trimming took off 6 bases at V and 3 bases at J, with 15 bases between the two ends. The CDR3 consists of 14 residues. Looked up from germline, CDR1 is SQVTM and CDR2 is ANQGSEA. The CDR3 protein is CSVGTGADNQPQHF. CDR3 DNA sequence: TGCAGCGTAGGAACGGGAGCTGACAATCAGCCCCAGCATTTT.